This is a list of T cell receptor beta chains from one sample in a study of blood T cell repertoires in COVID-19. Using immunoSEQ multiplex PCR, the repertoire was profiled, and TCRdb retains in-frame clones only, with some absent. The repertoire holds some 83,000 clones, with 72% as singletons. What was sequenced was peripheral blood. Source of these receptors: a woman at least 80 years old with acute or convalescent COVID-19. CDR3s include the opening cysteine and the closing phenylalanine or tryptophan. D genes are given only for firm matches. Only part of the rows carry a size: once, few, many, or a class if the clone is expanded.

j_call,v_call,clone_size,d_call,cdr3_aa,cdr3_nt
TRBJ2-6,TRBV19,.,.,CASSTATVSGANVLTF,TGTGCCAGTAGTACCGCGACAGTCTCTGGGGCCAACGTCCTGACTTTC
TRBJ2-3,TRBV3-1/TRBV3-2,.,.,CASSRGPSRGDTQYF,TGTGCCAGCAGCCGAGGCCCCTCCCGTGGTGATACGCAGTATTTT
TRBJ2-7,TRBV4-2,.,TRBD2,CASSQVLTGGPFSSSYEQYF,TGTGCCAGCAGCCAAGTACTAACGGGGGGTCCTTTCTCGAGCTCCTACGAGCAGTACTTC
TRBJ2-1,TRBV5-8,once,.,CASSSGGESYNEQFF,TGTGCCAGCAGCTCCGGGGGAGAATCCTACAATGAGCAGTTCTTC
TRBJ2-3,TRBV5-1,once,.,CASSLEWRGSDTQYF,TGCGCCAGCAGCTTGGAGTGGCGGGGTTCAGATACGCAGTATTTT
TRBJ1-2,TRBV21-1,.,.,CASSKSPRNRGRRGGYTF,TGTGCCAGCAGCAAGAGTCCCCGTAACAGGGGGCGAAGGGGTGGCTACACCTTC
TRBJ2-1,TRBV3-1/TRBV3-2,.,TRBD2,CASSQDQYLAGVSSYNEQFF,TGTGCCAGCAGCCAAGACCAATACCTAGCGGGGGTTAGCTCCTACAATGAGCAGTTCTTC
TRBJ1-2,TRBV10-3,.,TRBD1,CAATGQMYGYTF,TGTGCCGCCACGGGACAGATGTATGGCTACACCTTC
TRBJ1-1,TRBV20-1,.,.,CSASRESGTEAFF,TGCAGTGCTAGTCGGGAGTCGGGCACTGAAGCTTTCTTT
TRBJ2-5,TRBV5-1,.,TRBD2,CASSLAGAGGKETQYF,TGCGCCAGCAGCTTGGCCGGTGCGGGGGGTAAAGAGACCCAGTACTTC
TRBJ1-2,TRBV6-2/TRBV6-3,few,.,CASSSPTEPYGYTF,TGTGCCAGCAGTTCGCCGACAGAACCCTATGGCTACACCTTC
TRBJ1-6,TRBV7-9,.,.,CASSLVGRGGSSYNSPLHF,TGTGCCAGCAGCTTAGTGGGCCGGGGGGGCAGCTCCTATAATTCACCCCTCCACTTT
TRBJ2-5,TRBV11-1,.,.,CASSYLSGRVKTQYF,TGTGCCAGCAGCTATTTATCGGGAAGGGTGAAGACCCAGTACTTC
TRBJ2-7,TRBV6-8,few,.,CASSKSQGLLYEQYF,TGTGCCAGCAGTAAGTCGCAGGGGCTCCTCTACGAGCAGTACTTC
TRBJ2-1,TRBV2,.,.,CASSESGQTWQFF,TGTGCCAGCAGTGAATCTGGGCAAACTTGGCAGTTCTTC
TRBJ2-5,TRBV28,.,.,CASSLSNGETQYF,TGTGCCAGCAGTTTATCTAACGGGGAGACCCAGTACTTC
TRBJ2-2,TRBV18,.,TRBD1,CASSPAGTGDTGELFF,TGTGCCAGCTCACCGGCTGGGACAGGGGACACCGGGGAGCTGTTTTTT
TRBJ1-4,TRBV15,.,TRBD1,CATSRGGTGGEDEKLFF,TGTGCCACCAGCAGAGGCGGGACAGGGGGCGAAGATGAAAAACTGTTTTTT
TRBJ2-5,TRBV15,.,TRBD2,CATRRERGEETQYF,TGTGCCACCCGTCGGGAGCGGGGGGAGGAGACCCAGTACTTC
TRBJ1-6,TRBV6-2/TRBV6-3,.,TRBD1,CASSGQGWDSPLHF,TGTGCCAGCAGTGGACAGGGTTGGGATTCACCCCTCCACTTT
TRBJ2-3,TRBV11-3,few,TRBD1,CASSQSGGQGYDTQYF,TGTGCCAGCAGTCAAAGCGGGGGACAGGGGTACGATACGCAGTATTTT
TRBJ1-2,TRBV6-1,.,.,CASSEAAGRVQAGYTF,TGTGCCAGCAGTGAAGCAGCCGGCAGGGTTCAAGCTGGCTACACCTTC
TRBJ2-7,TRBV29-1,.,TRBD1,CSVKSRDRGDEQYF,TGCAGCGTGAAGTCCCGGGACAGGGGTGACGAGCAGTACTTC
TRBJ1-5,TRBV7-2,.,.,CASSLAWAANQPQHF,TGTGCCAGCAGCTTAGCATGGGCAGCCAATCAGCCCCAGCATTTT
TRBJ2-2,TRBV9,.,.,CASTLRGDANTGELFF,TGTGCCAGCACCCTGCGCGGAGACGCGAACACCGGGGAGCTGTTTTTT
TRBJ1-1,TRBV19,once,TRBD1,CASSPTVRQGSTEAFF,TGTGCCAGTAGTCCTACCGTAAGACAGGGGTCCACTGAAGCTTTCTTT
TRBJ1-2,TRBV28,.,TRBD1,CASSSYRQGNGYTF,TGTGCCAGCAGTTCCTACAGACAGGGGAACGGCTACACCTTC
TRBJ1-6,TRBV7-2,.,.,CASSFRAAYNSPLHF,TGTGCCAGCAGCTTCAGAGCGGCCTATAATTCACCCCTCCACTTT
TRBJ2-3,TRBV2,.,TRBD2,CASSAGTSGGAGTDTQYF,TGTGCCAGCAGTGCCGGGACTAGCGGGGGGGCTGGCACAGATACGCAGTATTTT
TRBJ1-2,TRBV2,.,.,CASSSDNNYGYTF,TGTGCCAGCAGTAGTGACAATAACTATGGCTACACCTTC
TRBJ2-7,TRBV7-9,few,TRBD1,CASSLDRVAQYF,TGTGCCAGCAGCCTGGACAGGGTGGCGCAGTACTTC
TRBJ2-1,TRBV29-1,few,TRBD2,CSVESSGWGNNEQFF,TGCAGCGTTGAGAGTAGCGGGTGGGGAAACAATGAGCAGTTCTTC
TRBJ1-1,TRBV14,.,.,CASSQERIGTLDTEAFF,TGTGCCAGCAGCCAAGAAAGGATTGGGACACTAGACACTGAAGCTTTCTTT
TRBJ1-2,TRBV7-2,.,TRBD1,CASSPGGTGMVNYGYTF,TGTGCCAGCAGCCCAGGGGGCACTGGGATGGTAAACTATGGCTACACCTTC
TRBJ1-2,TRBV19,.,TRBD1,CASSETGGVNYGYTF,TGTGCCAGTAGCGAAACAGGGGGAGTTAACTATGGCTACACCTTC
TRBJ2-5,TRBV6-5,few,.,CASSMDSRGTQYF,TGTGCCAGCAGCATGGACAGCCGAGGGACCCAGTACTTC
TRBJ2-2,TRBV7-2,.,.,CASSLSHNTGELFF,TGTGCCAGCAGCTTATCACATAACACCGGGGAGCTGTTTTTT
TRBJ1-5,TRBV4-2,.,TRBD1,CASRSTGDSNQPQHF,TGTGCCAGCAGATCGACAGGGGATAGCAATCAGCCCCAGCATTTT
TRBJ1-5,TRBV7-9,.,.,CASSSPGGGSNQPQHF,TGTGCCAGCAGCTCGCCCGGGGGGGGTAGCAATCAGCCCCAGCATTTT
TRBJ2-7,TRBV3-1/TRBV3-2,.,TRBD2,CASSPLGTSVSLPYYEQYF,TGTGCCAGCAGCCCTCTCGGGACTAGCGTGTCTCTCCCTTATTACGAGCAGTACTTC
TRBJ2-2,TRBV11-2,.,TRBD2,CASSLASGGAIGELFF,TGTGCCAGCAGCTTAGCTAGCGGGGGGGCTATCGGGGAGCTGTTTTTT
TRBJ1-1,TRBV5-1,.,.,CASSLNGYRESEAFF,TGCGCCAGCAGCTTAAATGGATACCGGGAAAGTGAAGCTTTCTTT
TRBJ2-7,TRBV7-9,few,TRBD1,CASSLGGTGLIFEQYF,TGTGCCAGCAGCTTAGGTGGGACAGGGTTAATTTTTGAGCAGTACTTC
TRBJ1-4,TRBV4-2,.,TRBD1,CASSQQTSGTEGEKLFF,TGTGCCAGCAGCCAACAAACTTCGGGGACAGAGGGTGAAAAACTGTTTTTT
TRBJ1-2,TRBV2,.,.,CASILSQGRANYGYTF,TGTGCCAGCATCCTCTCTCAGGGGAGAGCTAACTATGGCTACACCTTC
TRBJ2-7,TRBV7-2,.,.,CASSFLRLSSYEQYF,TGTGCCAGCAGCTTCCTCCGTTTGAGCTCCTACGAGCAGTACTTC
TRBJ1-1,TRBV3-1/TRBV3-2,.,TRBD1,CASSQVGQGARTEAFF,TGTGCCAGCAGCCAAGTGGGACAGGGGGCGCGAACTGAAGCTTTCTTT
TRBJ2-5,TRBV4-2,.,.,CASSPRPGSETQYF,TGTGCCAGCAGCCCCAGGCCGGGGTCGGAGACCCAGTACTTC
TRBJ1-6,TRBV27,.,.,CASSLGVGSSYNSPLHF,TGTGCCAGCAGCCTTGGGGTGGGGAGCTCCTATAATTCACCCCTCCACTTT
TRBJ2-5,TRBV2,.,.,CASSDLSDQETQYF,TGTGCCAGCAGTGACCTCAGCGACCAAGAGACCCAGTACTTC
TRBJ1-1,TRBV30,.,.,CAWRRGNTEAFF,TGTGCCTGGAGAAGGGGGAACACTGAAGCTTTCTTT
TRBJ2-2,TRBV5-1,.,TRBD1,CASFRTGGPFANTGELFF,TGCGCCAGCTTTAGGACAGGGGGCCCGTTCGCGAACACCGGGGAGCTGTTTTTT
TRBJ1-2,TRBV7-9,.,.,CASSTYREGHYGYTF,TGTGCCAGCAGCACGTACAGGGAAGGGCACTATGGCTACACCTTC
TRBJ1-2,TRBV4-3,.,TRBD1,CASSQVGQGYGGYTF,TGCGCCAGCAGCCAAGTAGGACAGGGGTATGGTGGCTACACCTTC
TRBJ2-5,TRBV5-4,.,.,CASSLAGKETQYF,TGTGCCAGCAGCTTGGCAGGGAAAGAGACCCAGTACTTC
TRBJ1-2,TRBV5-4,.,.,CASSLGGVASGYGYTF,TGTGCCAGCAGCTTGGGGGGGGTGGCTAGTGGCTATGGCTACACCTTC
TRBJ1-2,TRBV30,few,.,CAWSFHPADGYTF,TGTGCCTGGAGCTTTCACCCGGCGGATGGCTACACCTTC
TRBJ1-1,TRBV10-3,.,TRBD1,CAIAPWDREGTEAFF,TGTGCCATCGCCCCCTGGGACAGGGAGGGAACTGAAGCTTTCTTT
TRBJ1-2,TRBV28,.,.,CASSLYIEGGGYTF,TGTGCCAGCAGTTTGTATATTGAAGGGGGTGGCTACACCTTC